One sample yielded the 13 T cell receptor beta chains listed below, sequenced in a study of blood T cell repertoires in COVID-19. Sequencing was performed with immunoSEQ multiplex PCR; in TCRdb, only in-frame clones are kept and a portion is missing. The data show 300,000 to 450,000 clones, roughly 91% seen once. Sequenced sample: PBMCs or T cells enriched from blood (not recorded which). The receptors were gathered from a woman younger than 35 who had recovered from COVID-19.

V and J are TRBV7-9 and TRBJ1-1; maybe TRBD1 (5 bases). Trimming stripped 5 bases from V and 2 bases from J, with 18 bases between. Germline V lookup: CDR1 SEHNR, CDR2 FQNEAQ (reference sequence). The CDR3 is 16 residues long. CDR3 amino acids: CASSPGTGAPNTEAFF. CDR3 coding DNA: TGTGCCAGCAGCCCCGGGACGGGAGCACCAAACACTGAAGCTTTCTTT.

CDR3 residues: CAWSVHRLDQPQHF. In nucleotides, the CDR3 is TGTGCCTGGAGTGTACACAGACTAGATCAGCCCCAGCATTTT. The chain has TRBV30 and TRBJ1-5; the D is unclear. Trimming took 0 bases from V and 5 from J, leaving 11 bases between them. The germline gives CDR1 GTSNPN, CDR2 SVGIG (reference sequence). This CDR3 has 14 amino acids.

The chain uses TRBV2 and TRBJ2-7; 8 nucleotides match TRBD1. Losses at the gene ends were 7 bases for V and 0 bases for J; bases not matched to a gene: 8. The length of the CDR3 is 15 residues. The germline gives CDR1 SNHLY, CDR2 FYNNEI. The CDR3 spells CASKGQVPFSYEQYF. The CDR3 DNA reads as TGTGCCAGCAAGGGACAGGTACCCTTCTCCTACGAGCAGTACTTC.

The V and J genes are TRBV2 and TRBJ1-4, with D possibly TRBD1 on 5 matching bases. The germline gives CDR1 SNHLY, CDR2 FYNNEI. The CDR3 is 11 amino acids. Trimming took 8 bases from V and 14 from J, leaving 15 bases between them. CDR3 DNA sequence: TGTGCCAGCCGGGGGTTTTTCGATCTGTTTTTT. Translated: CASRGFFDLFF.

This clone has just one count. This rearrangement joins TRBV4-2 to TRBJ2-5; D unresolved. The CDR3 is 13 amino acids. V was pared by 2 bases and J by 7 bases, with 11 bases between. CDR1 LGHNA and CDR2 YNFKEQ come from the germline V gene. CDR3 DNA: TGTGCCAGCAGCCAAATCACCCCGGGGACCCAGTACTTC. Encoded protein: CASSQITPGTQYF.

V gene TRBV10-1 combines with J gene TRBJ1-1, with 9 positions matching TRBD1. V was clipped by 3 bases and J by 1 base; unmatched bases: 6. From germline, CDR1 is WNHNN and CDR2 SYGVQD (reference sequence). The CDR3 consists of 16 residues. The chain's CDR3 is CASSDTDRGRNTEAFF. CDR3 sequence (DNA): TGCGCCAGCAGTGACACGGACAGGGGACGGAACACTGAAGCTTTCTTT.

The V and J genes are TRBV28 and TRBJ1-3; 7 bases are a match to TRBD1. The CDR3 runs 14 residues. Trimming removed 5 bases from V and 4 bases from J; junction bases left unmatched: 5. Germline V CDR1 and CDR2: MDHEN, SYDVKM. This chain's CDR3 is CASSIRQGGNTIYF. The CDR3 nucleotides read TGTGCCAGCAGTATACGACAGGGAGGAAACACCATATATTTT.

V gene TRBV5-6 combines with J gene TRBJ1-1; 11 positions agree with TRBD1. This CDR3 has 15 residues. Germline-derived CDR1 and CDR2 are SGHDT and YYEEEE. Trimming at V came to 7 bases and at J to 1 base, leaving 6 bases not matched to a gene. This CDR3 is CASARTGGGNTEAFF. DNA for the CDR3: TGTGCCAGCGCGCGGACAGGGGGCGGGAACACTGAAGCTTTCTTT. The whole variable domain, filled in from reference TRBV5-6 and TRBJ1-1, reads DAGVTQSPTHLIKTRGQQVTLRCSPKSGHDTVSWYQQALGQGPQFIFQYYEEEERQRGNFPDRFSGHQFPNYSSELNVNALLLGDSALYLCASARTGGGNTEAFFGQGTRLTVV.

To note about this clone: The same CDR3 arises from other DNA sequences in this sample as well. The V and J genes are TRBV25-1 and TRBJ1-5; D remains ambiguous. The CDR3 totals 13 residues. V shed 6 bases and J shed 1 base, with 7 bases lying between them. Germline CDR1 MGHDK, CDR2 SYGVNS. CDR3: CASSPGSNQPQHF. The CDR3 DNA is TGTGCCAGCAGCCCCGGGAGCAATCAGCCCCAGCATTTT.

This clone appeared once. The chain carries TRBV15 and TRBJ1-2; D ambiguous. Between the trimmed V and J ends, which lost 4 bases and 0 bases, there was a span of 12 bases. CDR3 length: 15 residues. Germline loops: CDR1 LNHNV, CDR2 YYDKDF (reference sequence). CDR3 sequence: CATSISPGTNYGYTF. The CDR3 DNA reads TGTGCCACCAGCATTTCGCCCGGGACTAACTATGGCTACACCTTC.

The J gene is TRBJ1-2, the V gene TRBV6-2 or TRBV6-3; D not resolved. The length of the CDR3 is 14 residues. The ends were cut back, 0 bases at V and 0 bases at J, with 5 bases in the middle. From germline, CDR1 is MNHEY and CDR2 SVGEGT. CDR3 sequence reads: CASSYSGANYGYTF. DNA for the CDR3: TGTGCCAGCAGTTACTCGGGAGCTAACTATGGCTACACCTTC.

V is TRBV5-5 and J is TRBJ1-1; weak D call: TRBD1 (6 bases). Between the trimmed V and J ends, which lost 2 bases and 3 bases, there was a span of 8 bases. CDR1 and CDR2 (germline): SGHKS, YYEKEE (reference sequence). This CDR3 is built from 13 residues. The CDR3 DNA sequence: TGTGCCAGCAGCTTCGCAGGGGACACTGAAGCTTTCTTT. Amino acid sequence: CASSFAGDTEAFF.

The rearrangement uses TRBV5-1 and TRBJ1-5, with D possibly TRBD1 on 6 matching bases. Germline V gene sequence: CDR1 SGHRS, CDR2 YFSETQ. The CDR3 has 15 amino acids. With 0 bases removed from V and 6 bases from J, the gap between germline ends came to 13 bases. The CDR3 reads CASSLEAGGGQPQHF. DNA for the CDR3: TGCGCCAGCAGCTTGGAGGCGGGGGGCGGTCAGCCCCAGCATTTT. Variable domain in full (rest from reference TRBV5-1 and TRBJ1-5): KAGVTQTPRYLIKTRGQQVTLSCSPISGHRSVSWYQQTPGQGLQFLFEYFSETQRNKGNFPGRFSGRQFSNSRSEMNVSTLELGDSALYLCASSLEAGGGQPQHFGDGTRLSIL.